One and the same sample provided the 9 T cell receptor beta chains below, sequenced in a study of cytomegalovirus exposure and HLA in healthy donors. Amplification used 60 Vbeta primers and 13 Jbeta primers. The repertoire was sequenced with immunoSEQ multiplex PCR; TCRdb's copy has only in-frame clones and lacks some. Here the sample spans around 180,000 clones, 70% to 85% being singletons. The sequenced material came from PBMCs. The receptors shown here come from a woman under 40 in good health and CMV-seropositive.

V gene TRBV6-6 combines with J gene TRBJ1-1; D possibly corresponds to TRBD1 (5 bases). CDR1 is MNHNY and CDR2 is SVGAGI in the germline V gene (reference sequence). The V end lost 7 bases, the J end lost 11 bases, and 20 bases lay between the germline ends. The length of the CDR3 is 13 residues. CDR3 nucleotides: TGTGCCAGCAAACCGGGGACGGCGGAGGGGGCTTTCTTT. It codes for CASKPGTAEGAFF.

The chain recombines TRBV19 with TRBJ1-5; 9 bases map to TRBD1. The CDR3 is 15 amino acids. Germline V gene data show CDR1 as LNHDA and CDR2 as SQIVND (reference sequence). V was clipped by 5 bases and J by 2 bases; unmatched bases: 4. DNA of the CDR3: TGTGCCAGTAGTGGCGGACAGGGGCGCAATCAGCCCCAGCATTTT. Protein product: CASSGGQGRNQPQHF.

The chain combines TRBV19 with TRBJ2-5, with 8 bases aligning to TRBD2. The junction had 11 bases not matched to a gene; V was cut back by 6 bases and J by 5 bases. The CDR3 runs to 15 residues. Germline V gene data show CDR1 as LNHDA and CDR2 as SQIVND (reference sequence). CDR3 coding DNA: TGTGCCAGTAGCTCTGTGGGGACTAGTTGGGAGACCCAGTACTTC. Encoded protein: CASSSVGTSWETQYF.

The J gene is TRBJ2-7, the V gene TRBV7-2; the match to TRBD1 covers 11 bases. Germline CDR1 and CDR2: SGHTA and FQGNSA. V shed 5 bases and J 5 bases; nucleotides not matched to a gene: 14. The CDR3 covers 17 residues. The CDR3 loop reads CASSTTFSRTGGHEQYF. CDR3 nucleotides: TGTGCCAGCAGCACTACCTTTAGCCGGACAGGGGGCCACGAGCAGTACTTC.

The rearrangement joins TRBV5-4 to TRBJ2-2; 11 positions match TRBD1. In germline, CDR1 is SGHNT, CDR2 YYREEE (reference sequence). This CDR3 comprises 18 residues. V lost 1 base to trimming and J lost 1 base; unmatched junction nucleotides: 6. The CDR3 bases are TGTGCCAGCAGCTTGCGGGGACAGGGGGAGTTGAACACCGGGGAGCTGTTTTTT. This encodes CASSLRGQGELNTGELFF.

The rearrangement joins TRBV27 to TRBJ2-2, with 8 bases that match TRBD1. The J segment lost 7 bases and the V segment lost 5 bases, leaving 12 bases of the junction unmatched. There are 16 residues in the CDR3. Germline CDR1 reads MNHEY; CDR2 reads SMNVEV (reference sequence). For the CDR3, the DNA is TGTGCCAGCAGTCTTGCTGGACAGGGAACCGGCGGGGAGCTGTTTTTT. Encoded protein: CASSLAGQGTGGELFF.

The V and J genes are TRBV5-4 and TRBJ2-7; 7 nucleotides line up with TRBD1. Germline CDR1 SGHNT, CDR2 YYREEE (reference sequence). V lost 0 bases and J lost 0; bases outside the gene matches: 6. CDR3 length: 16 amino acids. CDR3 in amino acids: CASSLESGTVSYEQYF. CDR3 coding DNA: TGTGCCAGCAGCTTGGAATCCGGGACAGTCTCCTACGAGCAGTACTTC.

The chain links TRBV28 to TRBJ1-2, with TRBD1 matching 10 bases. The trim removed 1 base at V and 5 bases at J, leaving 13 bases unmatched. Germline V gives CDR1 MDHEN, CDR2 SYDVKM. CDR3 length: 18 residues. The CDR3 region is CASSLYPRTGGKAYGYTF. The CDR3 coding sequence is TGTGCCAGCAGTTTATATCCACGGACAGGGGGTAAGGCTTATGGCTACACCTTC.

The rearrangement links TRBV7-9 to TRBJ2-3; TRBD2 is a possible D gene (5 bases). This CDR3 region has 13 residues. Trimming pared 5 bases from V and 6 bases from J, leaving 12 bases between. Per the germline V gene, CDR1 is SEHNR and CDR2 is FQNEAQ (reference sequence). CDR3 in amino acids: CASSTMGGDTQYF. CDR3 bases: TGTGCCAGCAGCACTATGGGCGGGGATACGCAGTATTTT. The complete variable domain, with remaining parts taken from reference TRBV7-9 and TRBJ2-3, reads DTGVSQNPRHKITKRGQNVTFRCDPISEHNRLYWYRQTLGQGPEFLTYFQNEAQLEKSRLLSDRFSAERPKGSFSTLEIQRTEQGDSAMYLCASSTMGGDTQYFGPGTRLTVL.